This TCR beta chain was retrieved from a study of T cells in Graves' hyperthyroidism and ophthalmopathy (dated by TCRdb to about 2019). About the study as a whole: A discovery cohort of about 96 patients, 43 with Graves' ophthalmopathy and over 55 with stable Graves' hyperthyroidism, was used to find distinguishing TCR V-J signatures. The study also compared thyroid tissue and blood T-cell repertoires from about six Graves' hyperthyroidism patients. For training and testing, the 100 patients in the discovery cohort were randomly divided in a 7:3 ratio. An independent validation cohort of 18 to 20 hyperthyroidism patients and some 15 patients who later progressed to ophthalmopathy tested prospective prediction of ophthalmopathy. After sampling, hyperthyroidism patients received methimazole starting at 30 mg daily, and ophthalmopathy patients received high-dose intravenous methylprednisolone. According to the paper, TCR Vbeta CDR3 sequencing was carried out on approximately 140 peripheral blood samples, which came from 40 to 45 ophthalmopathy, 70 to 80 hyperthyroidism and approximately 17 progressor patients.

The study excluded patients with uncontrolled infections, other autoimmune diseases, pregnancy or lactation. Diagnoses were based on clinical symptoms, serum thyroxine and TRAb, thyroid ultrasound and orbital computed tomography. Total RNA was extracted using Trizol reagent, and RNA quality was assessed on an Agilent 2100 Bioanalyzer. From the cysteine up to the phenylalanine, the CDR3 has a length of 14 residues. The sequence is cut down to CDR3 DNA, 42 bases in frame from base 1. Trimming at the junction amounts to 5 bases on V and 6 bases on J, and the germline ends lie 14 bases apart. The TCR beta CDR3 regions were amplified from RNA transcripts. A first-round RT-PCR of the TCR CDR3 used the HTBI primer set with the Qiagen OneStep RT-PCR kit. The libraries were constructed in a second round of multiplex PCR and then size-selected and purified. The libraries were sequenced on an Illumina HiSeq2000 using paired-end 100 bp reads. Under the source paper's analysis protocol: SOAPnuke was used to process the raw data, removing reads that contained adapters or uncalled bases, had a mean Phred below 15, or lacked an exact match to the constant primer or identifier. COPE v1.2.5 was used to merge the high-quality paired reads, and each unique nucleotide sequence was defined as a clonotype. MiTCR v1.1 was used to align the clonotypes against IMGT TRBV, TRBD and TRBJ reference segments. The analysis was restricted to V-J combinations with a frequency above 0.0001, which together covered roughly 99% of the repertoires. A TCS score was defined as the ratio between F50 (clonal expansion) and ExV (chaos), using BLOSUM62-based TCRdist between CDR3 peptides within each V-J. Welch's t-statistics and random forest reduced around 550 V-J features to 10 to 15, which were used in a naive Bayes classifier (R e1071). The similarity between thyroid and blood repertoires was quantified using the Morisita-Horn index. The public reads were quality trimmed at Q25 with fastp and then assembled into clones with MiXCR by TCRdb, keeping productive beta chains. Every distinct CDR3 protein forms one entry, paired with its most common genes and DNA. Clone size and V and J calls follow TCRdb, not the original study. The sample data list about 570,000 distinct CDR3 sequences, and about 43% of these were observed just once. The ten largest clonotypes hold under 20% of the sample.

Regarding this clonotype: The antigen this receptor binds is unknown. Nothing much larger sits one base from this clone, and base qualities are not available.

On the study overall, not on this receptor specifically: In cross-validation, a model built on a 13 V-J signature told ophthalmopathy apart from stable hyperthyroidism with over 85% sensitivity and 81% to 82% specificity, and in testing the same model reached 80%/75%. Most expanded thyroid clonotypes (frequency above 0.001) were also detected in blood, suggesting blood repertoires may reflect thyroid immune responses. Sample size was not statistically predetermined, and investigators were not blinded to group allocation. During validation, the model predicted progression to ophthalmopathy a median of roughly 7.1 months ahead of onset, with just under 71% sensitivity and 72% to 85% specificity.

The rearrangement joined TRBV12-3 or TRBV12-4 to TRBJ1-5; the D gene is perhaps TRBD1, from 5 matching bases. The sample was peripheral blood or thyroid tissue (not recorded which). This clonotype originated in an adult woman with Graves' disease, either hyperthyroidism or ophthalmopathy (not recorded which). For the CDR3, the sequence is CASSPPGGGQPQHF. The DNA reads TGTGCCAGCAGTCCCCCGGGGGGAGGTCAGCCCCAGCATTTT.